The rows below give T cell receptor beta chains drawn from one sample of a study of vaccination and CD4 T cells after COVID-19. These receptors have no identified antigens. TCRdb redid the calling of the PCR reads with MiXCR, one entry per CDR3 protein. The sample records some 8,000 distinct CDR3 sequences, about half being singletons. Source material: CD4+ T cells from blood, cultured in vitro. All receptors come from a human donor in good health. Both conserved end residues are part of each CDR3. A D gene is named only where the DNA matches it firmly. Size tells how often a clone was seen (once, few, many) or the class of an expanded clone, and some rows leave it out.

v_call	clone_size	d_call	j_call	cdr3_aa	cdr3_nt
TRBV20-1	few	TRBD2	TRBJ2-3	CSAGTSGNGNTQYF	TGCAGTGCTGGGACTAGCGGGAACGGGAATACGCAGTATTTT
TRBV12-3/TRBV12-4	.	TRBD1	TRBJ2-3	CASSYPSGQGPDTQYF	TGTGCCAGCAGTTACCCCTCGGGACAGGGCCCAGATACGCAGTATTTT
TRBV25-1	few	TRBD2	TRBJ2-3	CASSDRAGGPRDTQYF	TGTGCCAGCAGTGATCGAGCGGGGGGGCCTCGCGATACGCAGTATTTT
TRBV12-3/TRBV12-4	.	.	TRBJ1-2	CASSLTIYRGYGYTF	TGTGCCAGCAGTTTAACCATCTATAGGGGCTATGGCTACACCTTC
TRBV20-1	few	.	TRBJ2-7	CSALTGRTPYEQYF	TGCAGTGCCCTCACCGGCAGGACCCCCTACGAGCAGTACTTC
TRBV7-6	.	.	TRBJ2-1	CASKLVNEQFF	TGTGCCAGCAAACTAGTCAATGAGCAGTTCTTC
TRBV5-6	.	TRBD1	TRBJ1-2	CASQQGAFDYGYTF	TGTGCCAGTCAACAGGGGGCGTTTGACTATGGCTACACCTTC
TRBV30	.	.	TRBJ1-2	CAWSPLRGPYGYTF	TGTGCCTGGAGTCCATTGAGGGGACCCTATGGCTACACCTTC
TRBV10-1	.	TRBD1	TRBJ2-7	CASSESIFDRDREGYEQYF	TGCGCCAGCAGTGAGTCGATATTTGACCGGGACAGGGAAGGCTACGAGCAGTACTTC
TRBV7-2	few	TRBD2	TRBJ2-1	CASSSTSGRGSYNEQFF	TGTGCCAGCAGCTCTACTAGCGGGAGGGGGTCCTACAATGAGCAGTTCTTC
TRBV28	.	.	TRBJ1-5	CASSLGATGRREQPQHF	TGTGCCAGCAGTTTAGGTGCAACAGGTCGAAGGGAGCAGCCCCAGCATTTT
TRBV7-6	.	TRBD1	TRBJ1-1	CASSPGTVVGKNTEAFF	TGTGCCAGCAGCCCAGGGACAGTGGTTGGGAAGAACACTGAAGCTTTCTTT
TRBV20-1	.	.	TRBJ1-2	CSATGHTERNGYTF	TGCAGTGCTACAGGTCATACAGAGAGGAATGGCTACACCTTC
TRBV27	few	TRBD1	TRBJ1-2	CASLPTGAANYGYTF	TGTGCCAGTTTACCTACAGGGGCTGCTAACTATGGCTACACCTTC
TRBV7-2	.	TRBD2	TRBJ2-1	CASSSGGLAALGQFF	TGTGCCAGCAGCTCTGGGGGACTAGCGGCTCTCGGGCAGTTCTTC
TRBV7-2	.	.	TRBJ1-6	CASSLGAALLHF	TGTGCCAGCAGCTTAGGGGCGGCCCTACTCCACTTT
TRBV7-8	.	TRBD2	TRBJ2-3	CASSLRLAGDEDTQYF	TGTGCCAGCAGCCTAAGACTAGCGGGAGATGAAGATACGCAGTATTTT
TRBV2	.	.	TRBJ2-3	CASSNTDTQYF	TGTGCCAGCAGTAACACAGATACGCAGTATTTT
TRBV2	.	.	TRBJ1-6	CASRDLKTSPLHF	TGTGCCAGCAGGGACCTGAAGACCTCACCCCTCCACTTT
TRBV28	few	.	TRBJ1-6	CASSPLQGAVRSPLHF	TGTGCCAGCAGTCCCCTCCAGGGCGCCGTGAGGTCACCCCTCCACTTT
TRBV11-3	.	.	TRBJ2-3	CASSAGGSVLTDTQYF	TGTGCCAGCAGCGCTGGGGGGTCGGTCCTTACAGATACGCAGTATTTT
TRBV5-5	once	.	TRBJ2-6	CASSVLGVSGANVLTF	TGTGCCAGCAGCGTATTAGGGGTGTCCGGGGCCAACGTCCTGACTTTC
TRBV2	.	TRBD2	TRBJ2-5	CASSETDGGGGTQYF	TGTGCCAGCAGTGAAACGGATGGGGGGGGTGGGACCCAGTACTTC
TRBV20-1	.	.	TRBJ2-7	CSALGEHRDNYEQYF	TGCAGTGCCCTCGGGGAGCACAGGGACAACTACGAGCAGTACTTC
TRBV4-2	.	TRBD2	TRBJ2-7	CASSQDLAGGSYEQYF	TGTGCCAGCAGCCAAGATCTAGCGGGGGGCTCCTACGAGCAGTACTTC
TRBV19	.	TRBD2	TRBJ2-7	CASSITSGRYEQYF	TGTGCCAGTAGTATAACTAGCGGGAGATACGAGCAGTACTTC
TRBV20-1	.	.	TRBJ2-5	CSATDWLGTQYF	TGCAGTGCTACCGACTGGTTAGGGACCCAGTACTTC
TRBV6-2/TRBV6-3	.	TRBD1	TRBJ1-2	CASRPATGTGSGYTF	TGTGCCAGCAGGCCAGCCACCGGGACAGGGTCTGGCTACACCTTC
TRBV7-2	.	TRBD1	TRBJ1-6	CASSLRGTGLNSPLHF	TGTGCCAGCAGCTTAAGGGGGACAGGGCTAAATTCACCCCTCCACTTT
TRBV24-1	few	.	TRBJ1-1	CATRPSRGRTEAFF	TGTGCCACCAGGCCGTCCCGCGGTAGGACTGAAGCTTTCTTT
TRBV21-1	.	.	TRBJ1-1	CASSRGGTEAFF	TGTGCCAGCAGCAGGGGGGGGACTGAAGCTTTCTTT
TRBV7-9	once	.	TRBJ2-7	CASSPPPGNYEQYF	TGTGCCAGCAGCCCCCCTCCCGGGAACTACGAGCAGTACTTC
TRBV27	.	TRBD1	TRBJ1-1	CASSLQPRQGRGNTEAFF	TGTGCCAGCAGTTTACAACCCCGACAGGGGCGAGGAAACACTGAAGCTTTCTTT
TRBV14	.	.	TRBJ1-5	CASSQGGAGNQPQHF	TGTGCCAGCAGCCAAGGGGGCGCGGGCAATCAGCCCCAGCATTTT
TRBV10-3	.	.	TRBJ2-2	CAIGRNTGELFF	TGTGCCATCGGGCGGAACACCGGGGAGCTGTTTTTT
TRBV4-1	.	.	TRBJ1-1	CASSQALGRRDTEAFF	TGCGCCAGCAGCCAGGCTCTGGGACGGCGGGACACTGAAGCTTTCTTT
TRBV29-1	few	.	TRBJ2-3	CSVESGVTDTQYF	TGCAGCGTTGAATCCGGGGTCACAGATACGCAGTATTTT
TRBV6-2/TRBV6-3	medium-sized	TRBD1	TRBJ1-6	CASSSGQGNSPLHF	TGTGCCAGCAGTTCGGGACAGGGCAATTCACCCCTCCACTTT
TRBV4-3	.	TRBD1	TRBJ1-5	CASSQTGDEPQHF	TGCGCCAGCAGCCAGACAGGGGACGAGCCCCAGCATTTT
TRBV19	.	.	TRBJ2-2	CASTHEPGSALTSTGELFF	TGTGCCAGTACTCACGAGCCGGGGAGCGCGTTGACGAGCACCGGGGAGCTGTTTTTT
TRBV11-2	few	TRBD1	TRBJ2-6	CASRSYRGPSSGANVLTF	TGTGCCAGCAGAAGTTACAGGGGCCCAAGCTCTGGGGCCAACGTCCTGACTTTC
TRBV20-1	few	.	TRBJ1-2	CSARQRGLGYTF	TGCAGTGCTAGACAGCGGGGGCTCGGCTACACCTTC
TRBV6-2/TRBV6-3	few	.	TRBJ2-6	CASSYGWGRNPGANVLTF	TGTGCCAGCAGTTACGGGTGGGGCAGAAACCCCGGGGCCAACGTCCTGACTTTC
TRBV7-9	few	.	TRBJ1-1	CASSQEVPPRAFF	TGTGCCAGCAGCCAAGAAGTTCCTCCTAGGGCTTTCTTT
TRBV20-1	few	TRBD2	TRBJ2-1	CSARDRLGLAAYNEQFF	TGCAGTGCTAGAGATCGGCTGGGACTAGCTGCGTACAATGAGCAGTTCTTC